The rows below give T cell receptor beta chains drawn from one sample of a study of response to subunit inactivated influenza vaccine. TCRdb reprocessed the RT-PCR reads with MiXCR, giving one entry per CDR3 protein. This table has 710,000 or so distinct CDR3 sequences, about 15% appearing once. Sequencing used PBMCs from blood, obtained 12 days after vaccination. These receptors originate from a man aged 45-65 years who received an inactivated influenza vaccine. Both conserved end residues are part of each CDR3. The order of the fields is V gene, J gene, D gene, clone size, CDR3 protein, CDR3 DNA. The D gene is left open where the match is weak. Clone size is given for some rows only: seen once, a few or many times, or a class if the clone is expanded.

v_gene: TRBV28; j_gene: TRBJ2-2; d_gene: TRBD2; abundance: .; CDR3aa: CASSSLTLAGNTGELFF; CDR3nt: TGTGCCAGCAGTTCCCTAACACTAGCGGGAAACACCGGGGAGCTGTTTTTT
v_gene: TRBV3-1; j_gene: TRBJ1-6; d_gene: .; abundance: few; CDR3aa: CASMGTSPLHF; CDR3nt: TGTGCCAGCATGGGCACTTCACCCCTCCACTTT
v_gene: TRBV12-3/TRBV12-4; j_gene: TRBJ2-3; d_gene: TRBD2; abundance: few; CDR3aa: CASRLAGGRDTQYF; CDR3nt: TGTGCCAGCAGGCTAGCGGGGGGGCGTGATACGCAGTATTTT
v_gene: TRBV6-1; j_gene: TRBJ1-5; d_gene: .; abundance: few; CDR3aa: CASSTGLASNQPQHF; CDR3nt: TGTGCCAGCAGTACAGGTTTGGCTAGCAATCAGCCCCAGCATTTT
v_gene: TRBV12-3/TRBV12-4; j_gene: TRBJ2-5; d_gene: .; abundance: few; CDR3aa: CASSPGQTGQETQYF; CDR3nt: TGTGCCAGCAGTCCTGGACAGACGGGGCAAGAGACCCAGTACTTC
v_gene: TRBV15; j_gene: TRBJ2-3; d_gene: .; abundance: few; CDR3aa: CATSRDRMVGTDTQYF; CDR3nt: TGTGCCACCAGCAGAGATCGAATGGTAGGCACAGATACGCAGTATTTT
v_gene: TRBV29-1; j_gene: TRBJ2-3; d_gene: TRBD2; abundance: few; CDR3aa: CSVEDRASGRPTDTQYF; CDR3nt: TGCAGCGTTGAAGATCGAGCTAGCGGGAGACCTACAGATACGCAGTATTTT
v_gene: TRBV6-1; j_gene: TRBJ2-5; d_gene: .; abundance: .; CDR3aa: CASSVTRSETQYF; CDR3nt: TGTGCCAGCAGCGTGACTAGATCGGAGACCCAGTACTTC
v_gene: TRBV7-2; j_gene: TRBJ2-3; d_gene: .; abundance: .; CDR3aa: CASSYTATDTQYF; CDR3nt: TGTGCCAGCAGCTACACTGCAACAGATACGCAGTATTTT
v_gene: TRBV6-1; j_gene: TRBJ1-1; d_gene: .; abundance: few; CDR3aa: CASSQKEGDTEAFF; CDR3nt: TGTGCCAGCAGCCAAAAGGAGGGGGACACTGAAGCTTTCTTT
v_gene: TRBV11-2; j_gene: TRBJ2-1; d_gene: .; abundance: .; CDR3aa: CASSPLQNEQFF; CDR3nt: TGTGCCAGCAGCCCTCTGCAGAATGAGCAGTTCTTC
v_gene: TRBV5-8; j_gene: TRBJ1-6; d_gene: .; abundance: .; CDR3aa: CASSFPSPGGASPLHF; CDR3nt: TGTGCCAGCAGCTTCCCTTCCCCCGGGGGCGCTTCACCCCTCCACTTT
v_gene: TRBV12-3/TRBV12-4; j_gene: TRBJ1-3; d_gene: TRBD1; abundance: .; CDR3aa: CASTRQGSGNTIYF; CDR3nt: TGTGCCAGCACCAGACAGGGCTCTGGAAACACCATATATTTT
v_gene: TRBV20-1; j_gene: TRBJ2-3; d_gene: .; abundance: few; CDR3aa: CSARRSDGDTDTQYF; CDR3nt: TGCAGTGCTAGACGCTCTGATGGAGACACAGATACGCAGTATTTT
v_gene: TRBV6-1; j_gene: TRBJ2-1; d_gene: .; abundance: few; CDR3aa: CASRGPAYNEQFF; CDR3nt: TGTGCCAGCAGGGGGCCCGCCTACAATGAGCAGTTCTTC
v_gene: TRBV20-1; j_gene: TRBJ2-1; d_gene: TRBD2; abundance: many; CDR3aa: CSAVGLAGGYEQFF; CDR3nt: TGCAGTGCCGTCGGACTAGCGGGAGGCTATGAGCAGTTCTTC
v_gene: TRBV5-1; j_gene: TRBJ2-3; d_gene: .; abundance: .; CDR3aa: CASSAGDPRDTQYF; CDR3nt: TGCGCCAGCAGCGCCGGGGACCCCAGGGATACGCAGTATTTT
v_gene: TRBV27; j_gene: TRBJ2-2; d_gene: .; abundance: .; CDR3aa: CASSYPSTGELFF; CDR3nt: TGTGCCAGCAGTTACCCCTCCACCGGGGAGCTGTTTTTT
v_gene: TRBV7-8; j_gene: TRBJ2-1; d_gene: TRBD2; abundance: .; CDR3aa: CASSLGAGGSRGNEQFF; CDR3nt: TGTGCCAGCAGCTTAGGGGCGGGGGGGTCCCGAGGCAATGAGCAGTTCTTC
v_gene: TRBV2; j_gene: TRBJ1-3; d_gene: .; abundance: few; CDR3aa: CASGPRRGTGNTIYF; CDR3nt: TGTGCCAGCGGCCCCCGGCGGGGGACTGGAAACACCATATATTTT
v_gene: TRBV7-9; j_gene: TRBJ1-4; d_gene: .; abundance: many; CDR3aa: CASSLTGGSEKLFF; CDR3nt: TGTGCCAGCAGCTTAACCGGGGGGAGTGAAAAACTGTTTTTT
v_gene: TRBV20-1; j_gene: TRBJ2-7; d_gene: .; abundance: .; CDR3aa: CSASDTGSSYNEQYF; CDR3nt: TGCAGTGCTAGTGACACAGGGAGCTCCTACAATGAGCAGTACTTC
v_gene: TRBV4-1; j_gene: TRBJ2-6; d_gene: .; abundance: .; CDR3aa: CASSQEQGFGANVLTF; CDR3nt: TGCGCCAGCAGCCAAGAGCAGGGTTTTGGGGCCAACGTCCTGACTTTC
v_gene: TRBV14; j_gene: TRBJ2-2; d_gene: .; abundance: .; CDR3aa: CASVWVDYCPGELFF; CDR3nt: TGTGCCAGCGTGTGGGTAGACTACTGTCCCGGGGAGCTGTTTTTT
v_gene: TRBV5-6; j_gene: TRBJ2-2; d_gene: .; abundance: .; CDR3aa: CASSWRAQGQMNTGELFF; CDR3nt: TGTGCCAGCAGCTGGCGCGCCCAGGGTCAAATGAACACCGGGGAGCTGTTTTTT
v_gene: TRBV19; j_gene: TRBJ2-5; d_gene: .; abundance: .; CDR3aa: CASGQGGRSQYF; CDR3nt: TGTGCCAGTGGGCAGGGGGGCCGGAGCCAGTACTTC
v_gene: TRBV5-1; j_gene: TRBJ2-3; d_gene: .; abundance: .; CDR3aa: CASSWGRRSTDTQYF; CDR3nt: TGCGCCAGCAGCTGGGGACGGCGGAGCACAGATACGCAGTATTTT
v_gene: TRBV6-5; j_gene: TRBJ2-3; d_gene: TRBD1; abundance: .; CDR3aa: CASSYSGRGRVVTDTQYF; CDR3nt: TGTGCCAGCAGTTACTCCGGCAGGGGGCGGGTGGTTACAGATACGCAGTATTTT
v_gene: TRBV12-3/TRBV12-4; j_gene: TRBJ1-2; d_gene: .; abundance: few; CDR3aa: CASSATVVGYTF; CDR3nt: TGTGCCAGCAGTGCCACAGTCGTTGGCTACACCTTC
v_gene: TRBV6-1; j_gene: TRBJ1-4; d_gene: TRBD1; abundance: many; CDR3aa: CASSTGTANEKLFF; CDR3nt: TGTGCCAGCAGTACCGGGACAGCTAATGAAAAACTGTTTTTT
v_gene: TRBV12-3/TRBV12-4; j_gene: TRBJ1-4; d_gene: TRBD1; abundance: .; CDR3aa: CASSLGGGISEKLFF; CDR3nt: TGTGCCAGCAGCCTAGGAGGGGGCATAAGTGAAAAACTGTTTTTT
v_gene: TRBV4-2; j_gene: TRBJ2-2; d_gene: TRBD2; abundance: few; CDR3aa: CASSEQGGRNTGELFF; CDR3nt: TGTGCCAGCAGCGAGCAGGGAGGGAGGAACACCGGGGAGCTGTTTTTT
v_gene: TRBV5-6; j_gene: TRBJ1-1; d_gene: TRBD1; abundance: few; CDR3aa: CASSLFSAGGTEAFF; CDR3nt: TGTGCCAGCAGCTTGTTTTCGGCAGGGGGGACTGAAGCTTTCTTT
v_gene: TRBV12-3/TRBV12-4; j_gene: TRBJ1-2; d_gene: TRBD1; abundance: .; CDR3aa: CAIPRDRGGYTF; CDR3nt: TGTGCCATCCCAAGGGACAGGGGTGGCTACACCTTC
v_gene: TRBV5-1; j_gene: TRBJ1-4; d_gene: .; abundance: few; CDR3aa: CASTRISGGREKLFF; CDR3nt: TGCGCCAGCACCCGAATTTCTGGGGGCCGAGAAAAACTGTTTTTT
v_gene: TRBV7-2; j_gene: TRBJ2-3; d_gene: .; abundance: .; CDR3aa: CASSLVRVSADTQYF; CDR3nt: TGTGCCAGCAGCTTAGTAAGGGTATCTGCAGATACGCAGTATTTT
v_gene: TRBV4-1; j_gene: TRBJ1-1; d_gene: .; abundance: many; CDR3aa: CASSQDSRGGTEAFF; CDR3nt: TGCGCCAGCAGCCAAGATTCGCGGGGAGGGACTGAAGCTTTCTTT
v_gene: TRBV7-3; j_gene: TRBJ2-1; d_gene: TRBD1; abundance: .; CDR3aa: CASSFGTVGNEQFF; CDR3nt: TGTGCCAGCAGCTTTGGGACAGTCGGCAATGAGCAGTTCTTC
v_gene: TRBV7-2; j_gene: TRBJ1-6; d_gene: TRBD1; abundance: few; CDR3aa: CASSFGQGASSPLHF; CDR3nt: TGTGCCAGCAGCTTTGGACAGGGGGCAAGTTCACCCCTCCACTTT
v_gene: TRBV2; j_gene: TRBJ1-5; d_gene: TRBD1; abundance: .; CDR3aa: CASGTGAFVSNQPQHF; CDR3nt: TGTGCCAGTGGGACAGGGGCCTTTGTAAGCAATCAGCCCCAGCATTTT
v_gene: TRBV4-1; j_gene: TRBJ1-4; d_gene: .; abundance: .; CDR3aa: CASRPGALATNEKLFF; CDR3nt: TGCGCCAGCAGACCCGGGGCGCTCGCAACTAATGAAAAACTGTTTTTT
v_gene: TRBV30; j_gene: TRBJ2-4; d_gene: .; abundance: many; CDR3aa: CAWSPEWSIQYF; CDR3nt: TGTGCCTGGAGCCCGGAGTGGAGCATTCAGTACTTC
v_gene: TRBV27; j_gene: TRBJ1-5; d_gene: TRBD1; abundance: few; CDR3aa: CASSPRGQAGGYSNQPQHF; CDR3nt: TGTGCCAGCAGTCCCAGGGGACAGGCCGGTGGTTATAGCAATCAGCCCCAGCATTTT
v_gene: TRBV5-5; j_gene: TRBJ2-1; d_gene: .; abundance: .; CDR3aa: CASSSGLLSSYNEQFF; CDR3nt: TGTGCCAGCAGCTCCGGACTGTTGAGCTCCTACAATGAGCAGTTCTTC